Below are 27 T cell receptor beta chains sequenced from a single sample in a study of blood T cell repertoires in COVID-19. Assay used: immunoSEQ multiplex PCR; TCRdb lists only in-frame clones, some missing. The top ten clones hold around 1.1% of a sample with fewer than 300,000 clones, about 93% of them seen once. Material for sequencing was PBMCs or T cells enriched from blood (not recorded which). Receptor source: a woman aged 30 to 39 who had recovered from COVID-19.

This clone was observed once. The chain links TRBV4-3 to TRBJ1-1, with D uncertain. The CDR3 runs to 14 residues. Trimming removed 0 bases from V and 2 bases from J, with 7 bases in between. The germline V gene has CDR1 LGHNA and CDR2 YSLEER. This CDR3 reads CASSQERGNTEAFF. The CDR3 DNA reads as TGCGCCAGCAGCCAAGAACGGGGAAACACTGAAGCTTTCTTT.

The CDR3 nucleotides are TGTGCCAGCAGCCACTTTGACGAGCAGTACTTC. Protein product: CASSHFDEQYF. The V gene is TRBV7-9, the J gene TRBJ2-7; D unresolved. This CDR3 region has 11 residues. The V gene lost 5 bases and the J gene lost 5 bases, with 7 bases spanning the gap. Per germline, CDR1 SEHNR and CDR2 FQNEAQ (reference sequence).

This chain joins TRBV4-3 and TRBJ1-3; 7 positions match TRBD1. The V gene end was trimmed by 3 bases and the J gene end by 0 bases; junction bases not matched to a gene: 2. The germline gives CDR1 LGHNA, CDR2 YSLEER. This CDR3 spans 15 amino acids. The CDR3 spells CASSQGQSSGNTIYF. DNA of the CDR3: TGCGCCAGCAGCCAGGGACAGAGCTCTGGAAACACCATATATTTT.

In its sample, this clone was seen a few times. The CDR3: CASRTGTGFQPQHF. The CDR3 coding sequence is TGTGCCAGCCGGACCGGGACAGGGTTTCAGCCCCAGCATTTT. This sequence joins TRBV28 and TRBJ1-5; 9 bases match TRBD1. V lost 8 bases and J lost 6; bases outside the gene matches: 8. Germline lookup yields CDR1 MDHEN and CDR2 SYDVKM. The CDR3 spans 14 residues.

This chain joins TRBV6-5 and TRBJ2-7; 8 bases are a match to TRBD2. Germline CDR1 and CDR2: MNHEY and SVGAGI. J gave up 2 bases and V 7 bases, and 7 bases lay outside the gene matches. The CDR3 has 14 residues. CDR3 amino acids: CASTLERGTYEQYF. The CDR3 region has the DNA TGTGCCAGCACCTTAGAGCGGGGGACCTACGAGCAGTACTTC.

The chain combines TRBV24-1 with TRBJ2-7; TRBD2 matches 11 bases. V was clipped by 4 bases and J by 2 bases; unmatched bases: 12. This CDR3 has 18 amino acids. Germline V gives CDR1 KGHDR, CDR2 SFDVKD. As DNA, the CDR3 is TGTGCCACCAGTGACTCACCGAATAGCGGGAGGGCCCCCTACGAGCAGTACTTC. Its protein product is CATSDSPNSGRAPYEQYF.

The chain links TRBV28 to TRBJ1-2; tentatively, D is TRBD1 (5 bases). The CDR3 is 16 amino acids. Deletions cut 7 bases from V and 1 base from J, with 19 bases between. Per the germline V gene, CDR1 is MDHEN and CDR2 is SYDVKM. CDR3 region: CASTTMEGRNNYGYTF. The CDR3 DNA follows: TGTGCCAGCACTACCATGGAGGGGAGGAATAACTATGGCTACACCTTC.

DNA for the CDR3: TGTGCCAGCAGGACACAGGGTACACCCCTCCACTTT. This sequence encodes CASRTQGTPLHF. J is TRBJ1-6 and V is TRBV9, with D perhaps TRBD1 (6 bases). CDR1 is SGDLS, CDR2 YYNGEE, per germline. The CDR3 totals 12 residues. The V gene lost 5 bases and the J gene lost 11 bases, with 11 bases spanning the gap.

The chain couples TRBV28 to TRBJ2-2, with unresolved D. CDR1 MDHEN and CDR2 SYDVKM come from the germline V gene. The CDR3 totals 13 residues. Between the trimmed V and J ends, which lost 3 bases and 5 bases, there was a span of 7 bases. The CDR3 DNA reads TGTGCCAGCAGTTTGGTAACAACCGGGGAGCTGTTTTTT. Translation: CASSLVTTGELFF.

In this sample, this clone turned up once. The chain employs TRBV18 and TRBJ2-5, with D maybe TRBD2 (5 bases). Trimming cost V 3 bases and J 2 bases, with 16 bases left between them. Germline CDR1 reads KGHSH; CDR2 reads LQKENI. The CDR3 runs 16 residues. The CDR3 protein is CASSPAGKPSQETQYF. As DNA, the CDR3 is TGTGCCAGCTCACCTGCCGGGAAACCTTCTCAAGAGACCCAGTACTTC.

This chain joins TRBV27 and TRBJ2-1; 11 bases agree with TRBD2. CDR3 length: 13 residues. Germline CDR1 and CDR2: MNHEY and SMNVEV (reference sequence). V lost 4 bases to trimming and J lost 9 bases; unmatched junction nucleotides: 2. CDR3 sequence (DNA): TGTGCCAGCAGTTCGGGACTAGCGGCTGAGCAGTTCTTC. Encoded protein: CASSSGLAAEQFF.

This rearrangement joins TRBV6-6 to TRBJ2-7; 14 positions agree with TRBD2. V lost 6 bases to trimming and J lost 5 bases; unmatched junction nucleotides: 6. The CDR3 sequence is 15 residues long. Germline loops: CDR1 MNHNY, CDR2 SVGAGI (reference sequence). In nucleotides, the CDR3 is TGTGCCAGCAGGGGGACTAGCGGGAGTATTGACGAGCAGTACTTC. Residues: CASRGTSGSIDEQYF.

The chain has TRBV19 and TRBJ1-2; TRBD1 aligns across 7 bases. This CDR3 has 13 amino acids. Trimming took 7 bases from V and 4 from J; bases not matched to a gene: 6. CDR1 and CDR2 (germline): LNHDA, SQIVND (reference sequence). CDR3 nucleotide sequence: TGTGCCAGTAATGACAGGGATACCTATGGCTACACCTTC. Translated, it gives CASNDRDTYGYTF.

The genes are TRBV7-9 and TRBJ1-1; no firm D call. The CDR3 consists of 15 residues. Trimming cost V 1 base and J 0 bases, with 9 bases left between them. CDR1 is SEHNR, CDR2 FQNEAQ, per germline (reference sequence). CDR3 sequence reads: CASSLDGGLNTEAFF. CDR3 in DNA: TGTGCCAGCAGCTTAGATGGAGGGTTGAACACTGAAGCTTTCTTT.

The chain links TRBV3-1 (or the pseudogene TRBV3-2) to TRBJ1-4; D call uncertain. The CDR3 length is 16 residues. The ends were cut back, 2 bases at V and 3 bases at J, with 13 bases in the middle. Germline V CDR1 and CDR2: LGHDT, YNNKEL (reference sequence). The CDR3 loop is CASSQSRSPSNEKLFF. In DNA, the CDR3 is TGTGCCAGCAGCCAATCTCGGTCACCCTCTAATGAAAAACTGTTTTTT.

This chain connects TRBV10-3 to TRBJ1-1; D possibly corresponds to TRBD1 (6 bases). There are 15 residues in the CDR3. The V end was cut by 0 bases, the J end by 5 bases, with 13 bases between. Per germline, CDR1 ENHRY and CDR2 SYGVKD. This CDR3 reads CAISESARGGTEAFF. For the CDR3, the DNA is TGTGCCATCAGTGAGTCGGCCAGGGGTGGAACTGAAGCTTTCTTT.

The rearrangement uses TRBV6-5 and TRBJ2-2; TRBD1 is a possible D gene (6 bases). From germline, CDR1 is MNHEY and CDR2 SVGAGI. The CDR3 length is 13 residues. The germline V and J ends were trimmed by 7 bases and 0 bases, with 6 bases remaining between them. Written as DNA, the CDR3 is TGTGCCAGCACAGGGGCGAACACCGGGGAGCTGTTTTTT. Its translation: CASTGANTGELFF.

The chain carries TRBV28 and TRBJ2-1; a possible D gene is TRBD2 (6 bases). The CDR3 spans 13 residues. V was clipped by 5 bases and J by 9 bases, with 14 bases between them. Germline CDR1 reads MDHEN; CDR2 reads SYDVKM. This CDR3 reads CASSPGTFVEQFF. CDR3 in DNA: TGTGCCAGCAGTCCCGGGACTTTTGTTGAGCAGTTCTTC.

V gene TRBV28 combines with J gene TRBJ2-1, with a possible D match to TRBD2 (5 bases). From germline, CDR1 is MDHEN and CDR2 SYDVKM. The CDR3 sequence is 15 residues long. The V and J ends lost 6 bases and 4 bases respectively, with 16 bases between them. Here the CDR3 DNA reads TGTGCCAGCAGGTTAAGGAGCGGAAATTACAATGAGCAGTTCTTC. Translated, it gives CASRLRSGNYNEQFF.

J is TRBJ1-5 and V is TRBV4-2; D call uncertain. Germline V CDR1 and CDR2: LGHNA, YNFKEQ. The CDR3 runs to 15 residues. V was clipped by 0 bases and J by 5 bases, with 11 bases between them. The CDR3 DNA follows: TGTGCCAGCAGCCAAGACCCTGCTGAGCATCAGCCCCAGCATTTT. Protein: CASSQDPAEHQPQHF.

This chain links TRBV27 with TRBJ2-3; 11 bases line up with TRBD2. The V segment lost 3 bases and the J segment 3 bases; nucleotides outside the gene matches: 8. Germline CDR1 MNHEY, CDR2 SMNVEV (reference sequence). The CDR3 is 17 residues long. This chain's CDR3 is CASSLVSGRAGTDTQYF. In DNA form, the CDR3 reads TGTGCCAGCAGTTTGGTTAGCGGGAGGGCCGGGACAGATACGCAGTATTTT.

The rearrangement uses TRBV7-9 and TRBJ2-3; no definite D call. Looked up from germline, CDR1 is SEHNR and CDR2 is FQNEAQ (reference sequence). Trimming pared 1 base from V and 4 bases from J, leaving 6 bases between. The CDR3 is made up of 13 amino acids. CDR3 in amino acids: CASSLVSPDTQYF. CDR3 bases: TGTGCCAGCAGCTTAGTCTCCCCAGATACGCAGTATTTT.

The V gene is TRBV19, the J gene TRBJ2-7; 8 bases fit TRBD1. The CDR3 has 13 amino acids. Germline V gene lookup returns CDR1 LNHDA and CDR2 SQIVND (reference sequence). Trimming cost V 8 bases and J 4 bases; bases outside gene matches: 7. CDR3 amino acids: CASAAGGAYEQYF. In DNA form, the CDR3 reads TGTGCCAGTGCTGCAGGGGGCGCGTACGAGCAGTACTTC.

This rearrangement joins TRBV30 to TRBJ1-1; 7 bases are a match to TRBD1. V was clipped by 0 bases and J by 5 bases; unmatched bases: 0. CDR3 size: 12 residues. Germline loops: CDR1 GTSNPN, CDR2 SVGIG (reference sequence). The CDR3, as DNA: TGTGCCTGGAGTGTACAGGGGACTGAAGCTTTCTTT. Its translation is CAWSVQGTEAFF.

V gene TRBV19 combines with J gene TRBJ1-4; TRBD1 matches 7 bases. Losses at the gene ends were 5 bases for V and 2 bases for J; bases not matched to a gene: 8. From germline, CDR1 is LNHDA and CDR2 SQIVND (reference sequence). The CDR3 sequence is 16 residues long. The CDR3 sequence: CASSETGLGTNEKLFF. For the CDR3, the DNA is TGTGCCAGTAGTGAGACAGGGCTCGGGACTAATGAAAAACTGTTTTTT.

The V call is TRBV4-2, the J call TRBJ2-5, with D unclear. CDR3 length: 14 residues. The germline gives CDR1 LGHNA, CDR2 YNFKEQ. The V gene lost 0 bases and the J gene lost 0 bases, with 5 bases spanning the gap. CDR3 in DNA: TGTGCCAGCAGCCAAGAGGCCGACCAAGAGACCCAGTACTTC. Translating gives CASSQEADQETQYF.

V usage is TRBV30 and J usage is TRBJ1-4; D is uncertain. V was trimmed by 2 bases and J by 8 bases, leaving 6 bases between them. Germline V gene data show CDR1 as GTSNPN and CDR2 as SVGIG (reference sequence). The CDR3 contains 11 residues. The CDR3 reads CAWSYREKLFF. Written as DNA, the CDR3 is TGTGCCTGGAGTTACCGGGAAAAACTGTTTTTT.